This entry features one TCR beta chain sequence. Other DNA sequences in the sample encode the same CDR3. The sample is drawn from a study of blood T cell repertoires in COVID-19. Study summary: In each case, the material was cDNA or gDNA derived from T cells, B-cell-depleted T cells, or PBMCs.

The germline V and J ends were trimmed by 8 bases and 5 bases, with 15 bases remaining between them. Looked up from germline, CDR1 is SNHLY and CDR2 is FYNNEI. The CDR3 covers 13 residues. Recovered status applied to Cohort 3 donors who had two consecutive negative PCRs. It also applied to those with clearance or with symptom resolution. Per the study methods: Estimation of nucleated cell counts was performed using reference gene primer amplification. Sequencing was performed with immunoSEQ multiplex PCR; in TCRdb, only in-frame clones are kept and a portion is missing. V and J calls and clone size are copied from that table; D and trimming were computed from the DNA. This table has about 210,000 clones, 75% to 85% appearing once.

The chain has TRBV2 and TRBJ1-1; maybe TRBD1 (5 bases). The receptor comes from a man aged 35-49 years who had recovered from COVID-19. The sample comprised PBMCs or T cells enriched from blood (not recorded which). For the CDR3, the DNA is TGTGCCAGCCCGAGGCAGGGCAGAACTGAAGCTTTCTTT. Protein: CASPRQGRTEAFF.